This T cell receptor (beta chain) was obtained from a study of cytomegalovirus exposure and HLA in healthy donors. Germline CDR1 is LNHDA and CDR2 is SQIVND (reference sequence). Trimming removed 2 bases from V and 4 bases from J, with 12 bases in between. This CDR3 region has 14 residues. It was with 60 Vbeta and 13 Jbeta primers that the PCR ran. TCRdb keeps only in-frame clones here, not all; method: immunoSEQ multiplex PCR. The table has 100,000 to 130,000 clones, around 77% seen once. The source of this sequence is a male donor in good health and CMV-seronegative. Sequenced sample: PBMCs. The chain couples TRBV19 to TRBJ2-7, with D perhaps TRBD2 (5 bases). CDR3 nucleotides: TGTGCCAGTAGTATACGGGATTTGGCTTACGAGCAGTACTTC. It specifies CASSIRDLAYEQYF.